The 7 T cell receptor beta chains given below trace back to one sample, sequenced in a study of shared clonotypes between healthy human individuals. TCRdb's copy holds only in-frame clones and misses some; the assay was immunoSEQ multiplex PCR. The sample lists some 1.1 million clones; roughly 80% were seen once. The source material was memory CD4+ T cells from PBMCs. Described subset: CD45RA-negative fraction. All receptors derive from a man between 18 and 35 years old in good health. Some clones in this sample may be carry-over from other donors' samples.

The chain uses TRBV7-2 and TRBJ2-1, with 9 bases fitting TRBD2. V dropped 5 bases and J dropped 6; count of bases not matched to a gene: 8. This CDR3 spans 15 amino acids. Germline lookup yields CDR1 SGHTA and CDR2 FQGNSA. CDR3 nucleotides: TGTGCCAGCAGCCTGCTAGCGGGGCTAACCAATGAGCAGTTCTTC. Protein product: CASSLLAGLTNEQFF. The variable domain in full, completed from reference TRBV7-2 and TRBJ2-1, reads GAGVSQSPSNKVTEKGKDVELRCDPISGHTALYWYRQSLGQGLEFLIYFQGNSAPDKSGLPSDRFSAERTGGSVSTLTIQRTQQEDSAVYLCASSLLAGLTNEQFFGPGTRLTVL.

The chain carries TRBV28 and TRBJ1-5, with TRBD1 identical over 8 bases. The germline V gene has CDR1 MDHEN and CDR2 SYDVKM. This CDR3 contains 15 residues. J gave up 2 bases and V 6 bases, and 6 bases lay outside the gene matches. The CDR3 DNA reads TGTGCCAGCAGCACAGGGGGTGGTGGCAATCAGCCCCAGCATTTT. It translates to CASSTGGGGNQPQHF. The whole variable domain, filled in from reference TRBV28 and TRBJ1-5, reads DVKVTQSSRYLVKRTGEKVFLECVQDMDHENMFWYRQDPGLGLRLIYFSYDVKMKEKGDIPEGYSVSREKKERFSLILESASTNQTSMYLCASSTGGGGNQPQHFGDGTRLSIL.

The rearrangement joins TRBV5-4 to TRBJ2-7; D perhaps matches TRBD1 (6 bases). Trimming removed 3 bases at V and 1 base at J, with 8 bases between. The CDR3 is 13 amino acids. Germline CDR1 and CDR2: SGHNT and YYREEE (reference sequence). The CDR3 DNA is TGTGCCAGCAGCTCCGGACAGTCCTACGAGCAGTACTTC. It codes for CASSSGQSYEQYF.

This clone was seen a single time. This sequence joins TRBV11-1 and TRBJ2-5; no clear D. V was shortened by 2 bases and J by 7 bases, with 11 bases between the two germline ends. The CDR3 has 13 amino acids. From germline, CDR1 is SGHAT and CDR2 FQDESV (reference sequence). In DNA, the CDR3 is TGTGCCAGCAGCTTATCAGGCAGAGGGACCCAGTACTTC. Protein product: CASSLSGRGTQYF.

The J gene is TRBJ2-1, the V gene TRBV5-4, with TRBD1 matching 10 bases. Germline V gene sequence: CDR1 SGHNT, CDR2 YYREEE (reference sequence). V was pared by 6 bases and J by 1 base, with 7 bases of the junction left unmatched. The CDR3 totals 16 residues. The DNA for the CDR3 is TGTGCCAGCACCCGGCCGGACAGGGGGTCCTACAATGAGCAGTTCTTC. Protein product: CASTRPDRGSYNEQFF.

This clone was detected a few times. The V call is TRBV5-6, the J call TRBJ1-1; D call uncertain. This CDR3 region has 11 residues. Germline V gene data show CDR1 as SGHDT and CDR2 as YYEEEE. Trimming removed 3 bases from V and 11 bases from J, with 11 bases in between. CDR3 loop: CASSSGGVAFF. CDR3 DNA sequence: TGTGCCAGCAGCTCTGGCGGGGTGGCTTTCTTT.

The chain has TRBV28 and TRBJ1-5, with TRBD1 matching over 8 bases. The CDR3 runs to 19 residues. The ends lost 2 bases at V and 0 bases at J; junction bases unmatched: 12. In germline, CDR1 is MDHEN, CDR2 SYDVKM. The CDR3 protein is CASSLPFLDRGHSNQPQHF. The CDR3 coding sequence is TGTGCCAGCAGTTTACCCTTCCTCGACAGGGGTCATAGCAATCAGCCCCAGCATTTT.